This T cell receptor beta chain is from a study of shared clonotypes between healthy human individuals. The study's findings and limits: Clonotypes shared by all four donors outscored non-shared clonotypes in generation probability.

All donors were healthy HIV-negative adults lacking recent acute infections or vaccinations. Splitting the CD4+ cells yielded a CD45RA+ naive subset and a CD45RA-negative memory subset. The length of the CDR3 is 15 residues. The V and J ends lost 2 bases and 3 bases respectively, with 14 bases between them. Per the germline V gene, CDR1 is GTSNPN and CDR2 is SVGIG (reference sequence). As for this clone: Its antigen is currently unknown.

Some clones are missing from TCRdb's copy, which holds only in-frame ones; the method was immunoSEQ multiplex PCR. The sample shows roughly 2 million clones, roughly 96% of them seen only once. Sequenced material: naive CD4+ T cells sorted from blood. Subset in this sample: CD45RA+ positively selected. The sequence was collected from a man between 18 and 29 years old in good health. V usage is TRBV30 and J usage is TRBJ2-1; possible D gene TRBD1, 5 bases. The CDR3 DNA reads TGTGCCTGGAGTACCAGGGTCGTACTCTACAATGAGCAGTTCTTC. Translated: CAWSTRVVLYNEQFF. The full variable domain, rest sourced from reference TRBV30 and TRBJ2-1, is SQTIHQWPATLVQPVGSPLSLECTVEGTSNPNLYWYRQAAGRGLQLLFYSVGIGQISSEVPQNLSASRPQDRQFILSSKKLLLSDSGFYLCAWSTRVVLYNEQFFGPGTRLTVL.